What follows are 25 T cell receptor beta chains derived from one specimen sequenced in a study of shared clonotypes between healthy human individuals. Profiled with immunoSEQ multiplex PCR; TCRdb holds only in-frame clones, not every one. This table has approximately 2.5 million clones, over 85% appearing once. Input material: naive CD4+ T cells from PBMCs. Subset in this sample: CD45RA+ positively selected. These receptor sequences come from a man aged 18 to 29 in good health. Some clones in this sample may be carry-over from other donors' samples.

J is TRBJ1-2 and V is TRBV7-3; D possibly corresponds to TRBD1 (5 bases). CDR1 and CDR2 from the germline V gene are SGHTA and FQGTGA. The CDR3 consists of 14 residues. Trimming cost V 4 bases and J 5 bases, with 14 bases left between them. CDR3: CASSSRPGPYGYTF. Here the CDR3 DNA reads TGTGCCAGCAGCTCTAGACCGGGGCCTTATGGCTACACCTTC.

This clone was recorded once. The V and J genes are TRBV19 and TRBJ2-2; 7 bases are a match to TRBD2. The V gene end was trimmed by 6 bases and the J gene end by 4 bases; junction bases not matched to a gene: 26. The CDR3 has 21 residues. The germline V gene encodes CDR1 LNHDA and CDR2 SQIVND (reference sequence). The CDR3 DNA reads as TGTGCCAGTAGACGTGGGCCACTAGCGCCAAGTTCCCATGTTAGCACCGGGGAGCTGTTTTTT. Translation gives CASRRGPLAPSSHVSTGELFF.

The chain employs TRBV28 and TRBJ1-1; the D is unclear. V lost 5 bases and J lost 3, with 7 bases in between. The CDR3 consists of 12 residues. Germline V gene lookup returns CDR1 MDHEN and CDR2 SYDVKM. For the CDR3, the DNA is TGTGCCAGCAGTATGATCTACACTGAAGCTTTCTTT. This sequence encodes CASSMIYTEAFF.

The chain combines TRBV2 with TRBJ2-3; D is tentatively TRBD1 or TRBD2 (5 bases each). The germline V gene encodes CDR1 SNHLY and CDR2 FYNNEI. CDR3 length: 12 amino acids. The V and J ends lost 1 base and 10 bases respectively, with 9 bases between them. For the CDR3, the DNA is TGTGCCAGCAGTGAAGAGGTGGGGGCGCAGTATTTT. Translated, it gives CASSEEVGAQYF.

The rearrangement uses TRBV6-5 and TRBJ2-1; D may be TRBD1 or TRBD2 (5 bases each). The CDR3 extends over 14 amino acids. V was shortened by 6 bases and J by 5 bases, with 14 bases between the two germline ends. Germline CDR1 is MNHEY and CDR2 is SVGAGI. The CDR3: CASRWGSPNNEQFF. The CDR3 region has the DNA TGTGCCAGCAGGTGGGGGAGCCCCAACAATGAGCAGTTCTTC.

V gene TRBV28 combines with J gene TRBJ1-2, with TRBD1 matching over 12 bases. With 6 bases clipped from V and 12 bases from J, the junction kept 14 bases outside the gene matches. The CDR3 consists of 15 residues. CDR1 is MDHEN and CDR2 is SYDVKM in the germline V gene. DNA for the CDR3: TGTGCCAGCAGGATGACCGGGACAGGGGGCCGAGGCCACACCTTC. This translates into CASRMTGTGGRGHTF.

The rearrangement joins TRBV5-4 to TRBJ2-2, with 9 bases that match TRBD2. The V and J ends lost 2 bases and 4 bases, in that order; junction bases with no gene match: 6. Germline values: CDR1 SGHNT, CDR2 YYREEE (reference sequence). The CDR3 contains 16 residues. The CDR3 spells CASSFRAGGGTGELFF. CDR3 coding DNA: TGTGCCAGCAGCTTTCGAGCGGGAGGTGGCACCGGGGAGCTGTTTTTT.

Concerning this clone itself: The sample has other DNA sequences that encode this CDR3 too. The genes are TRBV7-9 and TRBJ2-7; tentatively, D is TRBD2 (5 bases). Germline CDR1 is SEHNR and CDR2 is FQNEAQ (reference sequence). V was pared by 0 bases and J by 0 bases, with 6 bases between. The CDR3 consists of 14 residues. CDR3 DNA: TGTGCCAGCAGCTTAGCCGGGGTCTCCTACGAGCAGTACTTC. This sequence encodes CASSLAGVSYEQYF.

The CDR3 region is CASSPYRGNTEAFF. CDR3 nucleotides: TGTGCCAGCAGCCCATACCGGGGAAACACTGAAGCTTTCTTT. This chain connects TRBV7-9 to TRBJ1-1, with no clear D. Germline V gene lookup returns CDR1 SEHNR and CDR2 FQNEAQ (reference sequence). The CDR3 loop spans 14 amino acids. Trimming took 5 bases from V and 2 from J, leaving 12 bases between them. The full variable domain, completed using reference TRBV7-9 and TRBJ1-1, is DTGVSQNPRHKITKRGQNVTFRCDPISEHNRLYWYRQTLGQGPEFLTYFQNEAQLEKSRLLSDRFSAERPKGSFSTLEIQRTEQGDSAMYLCASSPYRGNTEAFFGQGTRLTVV.

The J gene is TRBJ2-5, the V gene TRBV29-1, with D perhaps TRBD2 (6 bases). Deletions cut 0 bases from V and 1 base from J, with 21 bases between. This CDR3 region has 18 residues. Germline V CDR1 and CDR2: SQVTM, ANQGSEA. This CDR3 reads CSVEDRSARGGIQETQYF. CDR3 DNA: TGCAGCGTTGAAGATAGAAGTGCCCGTGGGGGGATCCAAGAGACCCAGTACTTC.

The CDR3 nucleotides are TGTGCCATCTCTTCGAGCCTGGCAGATACGCAGTATTTT. Its translation is CAISSSLADTQYF. The chain carries TRBV10-3 and TRBJ2-3; D uncertain. The CDR3 is 13 residues long. The germline V gene has CDR1 ENHRY and CDR2 SYGVKD. With 8 bases removed from V and 4 bases from J, the gap between germline ends came to 13 bases.

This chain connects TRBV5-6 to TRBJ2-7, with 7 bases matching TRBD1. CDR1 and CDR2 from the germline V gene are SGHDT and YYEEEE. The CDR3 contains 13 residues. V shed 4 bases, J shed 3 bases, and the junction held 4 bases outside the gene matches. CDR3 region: CASSPGTVYEQYF. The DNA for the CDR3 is TGTGCCAGCAGCCCGGGGACAGTCTACGAGCAGTACTTC.

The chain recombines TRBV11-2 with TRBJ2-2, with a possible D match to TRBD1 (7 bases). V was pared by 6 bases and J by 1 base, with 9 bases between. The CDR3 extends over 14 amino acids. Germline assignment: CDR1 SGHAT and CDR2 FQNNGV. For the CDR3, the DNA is TGTGCCAGCAGGCGGGACAGGAACACCGGGGAGCTGTTTTTT. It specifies CASRRDRNTGELFF.

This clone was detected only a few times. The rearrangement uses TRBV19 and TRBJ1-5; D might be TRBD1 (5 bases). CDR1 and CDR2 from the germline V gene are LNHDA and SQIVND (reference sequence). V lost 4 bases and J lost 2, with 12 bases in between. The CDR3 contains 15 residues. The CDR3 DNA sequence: TGTGCCAGTAGTAACTGGGACGTTGGCAATCAGCCCCAGCATTTT. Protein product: CASSNWDVGNQPQHF.

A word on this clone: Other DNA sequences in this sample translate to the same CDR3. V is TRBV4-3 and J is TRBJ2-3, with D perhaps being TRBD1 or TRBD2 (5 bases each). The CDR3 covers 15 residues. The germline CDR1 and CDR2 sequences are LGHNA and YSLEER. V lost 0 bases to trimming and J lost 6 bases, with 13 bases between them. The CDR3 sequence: CASSQDRGFADTQYF. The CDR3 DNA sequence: TGCGCCAGCAGCCAAGATCGGGGCTTCGCGGATACGCAGTATTTT.

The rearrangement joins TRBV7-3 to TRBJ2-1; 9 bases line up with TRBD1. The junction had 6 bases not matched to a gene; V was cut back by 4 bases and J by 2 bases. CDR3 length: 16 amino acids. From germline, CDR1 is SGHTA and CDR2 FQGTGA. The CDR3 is CASSSWTGAAYNEQFF. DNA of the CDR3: TGTGCCAGCAGCTCTTGGACAGGGGCGGCCTACAATGAGCAGTTCTTC.

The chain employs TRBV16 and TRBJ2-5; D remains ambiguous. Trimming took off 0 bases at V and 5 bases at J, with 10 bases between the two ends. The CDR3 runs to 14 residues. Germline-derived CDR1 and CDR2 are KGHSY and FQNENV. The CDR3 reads CASSQSGMAETQYF. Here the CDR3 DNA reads TGTGCCAGCAGCCAATCAGGGATGGCGGAGACCCAGTACTTC. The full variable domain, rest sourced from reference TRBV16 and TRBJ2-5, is GEEVAQTPKHLVRGEGQKAKLYCAPIKGHSYVFWYQQVLKNEFKFLISFQNENVFDETGMPKERFSAKCLPNSPCSLEIQATKLEDSAVYFCASSQSGMAETQYFGPGTRLLVL.

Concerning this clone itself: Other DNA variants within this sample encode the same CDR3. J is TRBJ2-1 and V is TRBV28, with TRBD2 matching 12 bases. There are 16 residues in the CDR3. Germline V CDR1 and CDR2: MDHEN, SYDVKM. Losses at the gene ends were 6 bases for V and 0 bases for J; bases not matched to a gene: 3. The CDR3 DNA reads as TGTGCCAGCAGGTCGACTAGCGGGAGCTCCTACAATGAGCAGTTCTTC. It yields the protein CASRSTSGSSYNEQFF.

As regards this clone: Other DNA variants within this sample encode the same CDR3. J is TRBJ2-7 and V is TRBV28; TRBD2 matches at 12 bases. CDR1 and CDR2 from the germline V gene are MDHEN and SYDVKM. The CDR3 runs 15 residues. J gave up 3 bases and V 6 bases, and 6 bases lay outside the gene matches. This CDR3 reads CASSPGTSGRYEQYF. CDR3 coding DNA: TGTGCCAGCAGCCCGGGGACTAGCGGGCGCTACGAGCAGTACTTC.

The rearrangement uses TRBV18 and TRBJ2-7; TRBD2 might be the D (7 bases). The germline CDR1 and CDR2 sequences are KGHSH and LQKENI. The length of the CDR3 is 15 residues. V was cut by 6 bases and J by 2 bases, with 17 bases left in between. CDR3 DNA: TGTGCCAGCTCGCCTTCGAAGGGGGGGGCCTACGAGCAGTACTTC. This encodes CASSPSKGGAYEQYF.

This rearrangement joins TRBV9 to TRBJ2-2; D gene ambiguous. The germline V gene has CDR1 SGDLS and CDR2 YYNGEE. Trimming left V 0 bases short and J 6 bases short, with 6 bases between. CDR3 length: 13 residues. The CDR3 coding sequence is TGTGCCAGCAGCGTAGTAATAGCCGGGGAGCTGTTTTTT. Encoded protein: CASSVVIAGELFF.

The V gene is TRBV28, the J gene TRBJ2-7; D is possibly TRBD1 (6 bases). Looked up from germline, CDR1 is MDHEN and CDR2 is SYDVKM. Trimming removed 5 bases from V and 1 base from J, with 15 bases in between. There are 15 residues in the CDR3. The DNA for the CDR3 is TGTGCCAGCAGTCCCCGGGACATCGGTTCCTACGAGCAGTACTTC. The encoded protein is CASSPRDIGSYEQYF.

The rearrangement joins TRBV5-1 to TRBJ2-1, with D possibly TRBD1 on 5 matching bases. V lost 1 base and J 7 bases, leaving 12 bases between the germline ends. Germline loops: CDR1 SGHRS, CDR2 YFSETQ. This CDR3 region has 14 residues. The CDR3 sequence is CASSLSRVGNEQFF. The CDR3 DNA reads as TGCGCCAGCAGCTTGTCCAGGGTCGGGAATGAGCAGTTCTTC.

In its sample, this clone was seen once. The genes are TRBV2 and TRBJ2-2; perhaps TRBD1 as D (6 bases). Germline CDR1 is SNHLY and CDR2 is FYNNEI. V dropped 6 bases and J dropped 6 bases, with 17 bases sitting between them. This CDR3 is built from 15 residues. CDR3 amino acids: CASRSTGKASGELFF. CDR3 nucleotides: TGTGCCAGCAGGAGTACAGGGAAAGCGTCCGGGGAGCTGTTTTTT. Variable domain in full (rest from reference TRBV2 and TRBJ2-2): EPEVTQTPSHQVTQMGQEVILRCVPISNHLYFYWYRQILGQKVEFLVSFYNNEISEKSEIFDDQFSVERPDGSNFTLKIRSTKLEDSAMYFCASRSTGKASGELFFGEGSRLTVL.

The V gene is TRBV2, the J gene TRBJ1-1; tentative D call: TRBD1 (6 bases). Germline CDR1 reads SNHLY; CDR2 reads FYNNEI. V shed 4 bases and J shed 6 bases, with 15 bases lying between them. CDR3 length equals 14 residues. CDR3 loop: CASSAVGGGAEAFF. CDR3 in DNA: TGTGCCAGCAGTGCAGTAGGGGGGGGAGCTGAAGCTTTCTTT.